A single sample is the source of the 7 T cell receptor beta chains below, sequenced in a study of T cell responses to AZD1222 COVID-19 vaccine (dated by TCRdb to the early 2020s). The library was generated by the immunoSEQ multiplex PCR assay. Sourced from immuneACCESS, this table was stored by TCRdb with only in-frame sequences that have V and J called. A share of the clones is absent; for the studies checked, an unresolved V gene accounts for under half, and the remainder has no known explanation. The sample table contains roughly 84,000 clones; only one count was recorded for approximately 85% of them. The ten largest clones take up about 12% of the sample. The sample's time point label, in plain terms: about 28 days (+/-7) after the second vaccine dose. This material consisted of peripheral blood, taken 28 days after the second AZD1222 dose. These receptors were obtained from an adult who received the AZD1222 COVID-19 vaccine.

This chain uses TRBV4-2 with TRBJ1-6; a weak D match, TRBD1 (5 bases). Germline loops: CDR1 LGHNA, CDR2 YNFKEQ. This CDR3 is built from 15 residues. The V end was cut by 3 bases, the J end by 3 bases, with 9 bases between. Here the CDR3 reads CASSHDGHYNSPLHF. The DNA for the CDR3 is TGTGCCAGCAGCCATGACGGACACTATAATTCACCCCTCCACTTT.

In DNA, the CDR3 is TGTGCCAGCAGCTTAAAGCCCCTGGCCTACGAGCAGTACTTC. Encoded protein: CASSLKPLAYEQYF. This rearrangement joins TRBV7-2 to TRBJ2-7, with D uncertain. Germline CDR1 reads SGHTA; CDR2 reads FQGNSA. V was trimmed by 2 bases and J by 2 bases, leaving 10 bases between them. The CDR3 consists of 14 residues.

The chain is built from TRBV6-5 and TRBJ2-1; possible D gene TRBD1, 6 bases. This CDR3 contains 15 residues. V lost 3 bases, J lost 5 bases, and 14 bases lay in between. Germline CDR1 and CDR2: MNHEY and SVGAGI. The CDR3 spells CASSYFKEGDNEQFF. The CDR3 DNA is TGTGCCAGCAGTTATTTTAAAGAGGGGGACAATGAGCAGTTCTTC.

The V call is TRBV7-8, the J call TRBJ1-5; no clear D gene. V dropped 2 bases and J dropped 6 bases, with 8 bases sitting between them. The CDR3 is 13 amino acids. Germline values: CDR1 SGHVS, CDR2 FQNEAQ. In DNA, the CDR3 is TGTGCCAGCAGCTTAACGCCGATTCAGCCCCAGCATTTT. This encodes CASSLTPIQPQHF.

The chain has TRBV5-1 and TRBJ1-2; the D gene is possibly TRBD1 (6 bases). With 5 bases removed from V and 2 bases from J, the gap between germline ends came to 13 bases. The CDR3 spans 14 residues. Per germline, CDR1 SGHRS and CDR2 YFSETQ. The CDR3 DNA reads TGCGCCAGCAGTTTTGACAGGCCCAACTATGGCTACACCTTC. This encodes CASSFDRPNYGYTF.

The rearrangement uses TRBV5-1 and TRBJ1-4; D is unresolved. Trimming pared 0 bases from V and 3 bases from J, leaving 6 bases between. The CDR3 is made up of 14 amino acids. Germline V gene data show CDR1 as SGHRS and CDR2 as YFSETQ. The CDR3 DNA is TGCGCCAGCAGCTTGGCACAGCCTAATGAAAAACTGTTTTTT. Translation: CASSLAQPNEKLFF.

The chain combines TRBV5-4 with TRBJ1-2; D remains unclear. The germline V gene encodes CDR1 SGHNT and CDR2 YYREEE (reference sequence). Trimming removed 0 bases from V and 8 bases from J, with 17 bases in between. This CDR3 contains 15 residues. The CDR3 spells CASSLGYRVREGYTF. DNA for the CDR3: TGTGCCAGCAGCTTGGGTTACAGAGTAAGGGAAGGCTACACCTTC.